This T cell receptor (beta chain) was captured in a study of memory CD4+ T cells and cytomegalovirus serostatus. The V gene's germline CDR1 is SGHDT and CDR2 YYEEEE. This CDR3 has 15 amino acids. Single viable CD3+CD4+CD8-CD45RO+ cells were sorted as the memory CD4+ T cells. CMV serostatus came from serum IgG against pp150, pp28, p38, p52. A remark on this clone: One junction end does not reproduce the germline sequence, and a read error may be involved.

Methods used by the authors: Out-of-frame sequences were removed, leaving 2,204,828 distinct TCRbeta sequences. Assay used: immunoSEQ multiplex PCR; TCRdb lists only in-frame clones, some missing. That table gives V, J and clone size, and the DNA gave D and trimming. The sample records 30,000 to 40,000 clones, around 84% being singletons. Sequencing input: memory CD4+ T cells from blood. The TCR sequence derives from an adult in good health and CMV-seronegative. The chain joins TRBV5-6 to TRBJ1-2, with 8 bases matching TRBD1. DNA for the CDR3: TGTGTCAGCAGCCCCGACAGGGGAGTAACCTATGGCTACACCTTC. Translated: CVSSPDRGVTYGYTF.